Each of the 14 T cell receptor beta chains below was sequenced from the same sample in a study of cytomegalovirus exposure and HLA in healthy donors. The PCR ran on 60 Vbeta and 13 Jbeta primers. Produced via immunoSEQ multiplex PCR; TCRdb's table is partial and in-frame only. The top ten hold 0.55% to 0.8% of the sample, which has approximately 160,000 clones, nearly 80% seen once. The material sequenced was PBMCs. Every receptor here comes from a male donor in good health and CMV-seronegative.

This clone turned up a few times. The chain has TRBV7-2 and TRBJ1-2, with 8 bases aligning to TRBD1. The CDR3 runs to 13 residues. After removal of 5 bases from V and 4 bases from J, the junction contained 3 bases not matched to a gene. Germline-derived CDR1 and CDR2 are SGHTA and FQGNSA. The CDR3 sequence is CASSRQGTYGYTF. DNA of the CDR3: TGTGCCAGCAGCCGACAGGGGACCTATGGCTACACCTTC. Complete variable domain (other parts from reference TRBV7-2 and TRBJ1-2): GAGVSQSPSNKVTEKGKDVELRCDPISGHTALYWYRQSLGQGLEFLIYFQGNSAPDKSGLPSDRFSAERTGGSVSTLTIQRTQQEDSAVYLCASSRQGTYGYTFGSGTRLTVV.

The genes are TRBV7-8 and TRBJ2-7; TRBD1 might be the D (5 bases). Trimming left V 4 bases short and J 2 bases short, with 12 bases between. From germline, CDR1 is SGHVS and CDR2 FQNEAQ. The CDR3 covers 14 residues. The CDR3 is CASSYWGQAYEQYF. DNA for the CDR3: TGTGCCAGCAGCTACTGGGGCCAAGCCTACGAGCAGTACTTC.

V and J are TRBV9 and TRBJ2-7, with 10 bases that match TRBD1. V lost 4 bases to trimming and J lost 2 bases; unmatched junction nucleotides: 6. The CDR3 has 15 residues. The germline V gene has CDR1 SGDLS and CDR2 YYNGEE. The CDR3 protein is CASSPSGTGAYEQYF. CDR3 nucleotide sequence: TGTGCCAGCAGCCCGAGTGGGACAGGGGCCTACGAGCAGTACTTC.

The chain is built from TRBV18 and TRBJ2-1, with TRBD2 matching 7 bases. The V gene end was trimmed by 3 bases and the J gene end by 8 bases; junction bases not matched to a gene: 10. CDR3 length equals 15 residues. Germline loops: CDR1 KGHSH, CDR2 LQKENI. Here the CDR3 DNA reads TGTGCCAGCTCACCTTCCCTCGGGACTACGGATGAGCAGTTCTTC. Protein sequence: CASSPSLGTTDEQFF.

The chain links TRBV27 to TRBJ2-1; perhaps TRBD2 as D (5 bases). Per germline, CDR1 MNHEY and CDR2 SMNVEV (reference sequence). Trimming took 1 base from V and 0 from J, leaving 22 bases between them. This CDR3 is built from 20 residues. This CDR3 reads CASSLFGSGLTSSSYNEQFF. Written as DNA, the CDR3 is TGTGCCAGCAGTTTATTCGGCAGCGGATTAACTTCGAGCTCCTACAATGAGCAGTTCTTC.

The chain has TRBV11-2 and TRBJ1-2; unclear D gene. This CDR3 comprises 14 residues. Germline loops: CDR1 SGHAT, CDR2 FQNNGV. Trimming shortened V by 0 bases and J by 4 bases, and 9 bases separated the two germline ends. CDR3 sequence: CASSLDRRSYGYTF. In nucleotides, the CDR3 is TGTGCCAGCAGCTTAGATCGCAGAAGCTATGGCTACACCTTC.

J is TRBJ2-7 and V is TRBV5-8; D gene uncertain. With 4 bases removed from V and 0 bases from J, the gap between germline ends came to 14 bases. The CDR3 consists of 15 residues. Germline V gene lookup returns CDR1 SGHTS and CDR2 YDEGEE. CDR3 loop: CASSRHRPGSYEQYF. CDR3 DNA: TGTGCCAGCAGCCGACACCGGCCAGGCTCCTACGAGCAGTACTTC.

The chain couples TRBV19 to TRBJ1-6; D gene uncertain. This CDR3 is built from 15 residues. The germline V gene encodes CDR1 LNHDA and CDR2 SQIVND (reference sequence). The germline V and J ends were trimmed by 5 bases and 0 bases, with 8 bases remaining between them. CDR3: CASSFSGSYNSPLHF. CDR3 DNA: TGTGCCAGTAGTTTTTCGGGCTCCTATAATTCACCCCTCCACTTT. The whole variable domain, remainder taken from reference TRBV19 and TRBJ1-6, is DGGITQSPKYLFRKEGQNVTLSCEQNLNHDAMYWYRQDPGQGLRLIYYSQIVNDFQKGDIAEGYSVSREKKESFPLTVTSAQKNPTAFYLCASSFSGSYNSPLHFGNGTRLTVT.

The rearrangement links TRBV14 to TRBJ2-5; 11 bases are shared with TRBD1. Germline V lookup: CDR1 SGHDN, CDR2 FVKESK. The CDR3 consists of 16 residues. J lost 6 bases, V lost 4 bases, and 10 bases had no gene match. The CDR3: CASSLPGTGGRKTQYF. CDR3 DNA: TGTGCCAGCAGCCTGCCCGGGACAGGGGGGAGAAAGACCCAGTACTTC.

V and J are TRBV18 and TRBJ2-3; TRBD1 matches at 8 bases. The CDR3 runs 16 residues. V gave up 0 bases and J gave up 4 bases; unmatched junction bases: 6. Germline V CDR1 and CDR2: KGHSH, LQKENI. CDR3 bases: TGTGCCAGCTCACCACCGGCAGGGGGCTCTCCAGATACGCAGTATTTT. It yields the protein CASSPPAGGSPDTQYF.

The chain joins TRBV5-5 to TRBJ2-4; 10 nucleotides line up with TRBD1. Germline loops: CDR1 SGHKS, CDR2 YYEKEE (reference sequence). CDR3 length: 14 amino acids. Trimming at V came to 6 bases and at J to 8 bases, leaving 8 bases not matched to a gene. CDR3 residues: CASKLTGGGDIQYF. CDR3 coding DNA: TGTGCCAGCAAGCTGACAGGGGGCGGGGACATTCAGTACTTC.

Notes on this clone: The junction shows a germline mismatch at one end, possibly a read error. The V call is TRBV7-9, the J call TRBJ2-1, with 7 bases that match TRBD1. This CDR3 has 15 amino acids. Germline V gene sequence: CDR1 SEHNR, CDR2 FQNEAQ (reference sequence). As DNA, the CDR3 is TGTTCCAGCAGCTCAACCGGGACAGCCTACAATGAGCAGTTCTTC. Translation: CSSSSTGTAYNEQFF.

J is TRBJ1-1 and V is TRBV5-1; D not certain. Trimming pared 0 bases from V and 5 bases from J, leaving 8 bases between. In germline, CDR1 is SGHRS, CDR2 YFSETQ. CDR3 length equals 13 residues. CDR3 protein: CASSLAGVTEAFF. The CDR3 DNA reads as TGCGCCAGCAGCTTGGCAGGCGTTACTGAAGCTTTCTTT.

The rearrangement links TRBV4-1 to TRBJ2-5, with a weak D call TRBD1 (6 bases). Per the germline V gene, CDR1 is MGHRA and CDR2 is YSYEKL. V lost 0 bases, J lost 1 base, and 12 bases lay in between. This CDR3 has 16 amino acids. In DNA, the CDR3 is TGCGCCAGCAGCCAAGATGTGGGGGCGGCCCAAGAGACCCAGTACTTC. It is translated as CASSQDVGAAQETQYF.